Presented here are 8 T cell receptor beta chains from one specimen sequenced in a study of graft-versus-host responses after intestinal transplantation. Their specific antigens are unknown. Sequenced by immunoSEQ multiplex PCR; TCRdb stores in-frame clones only, minus some. The table lists about 93,000 clones, roughly 91% of them singletons. This material consisted of unstimulated CD8+ T cells sorted from spleen or lymph node cells, taken before intestinal transplant. These receptors came from a human donor who received an intestinal transplant.

V and J are TRBV4-3 and TRBJ2-1; possible D gene TRBD2, 6 bases. Germline-derived CDR1 and CDR2 are LGHNA and YSLEER. The CDR3 runs to 14 residues. V lost 6 bases and J 4 bases, leaving 13 bases between the germline ends. The CDR3 is CASSHLAKYNEQFF. CDR3 in DNA: TGCGCCAGCAGTCATCTAGCGAAATACAATGAGCAGTTCTTC.

The chain links TRBV6-5 to TRBJ1-2; D not certain. The V end lost 6 bases, the J end lost 0 bases, and 14 bases lay between the germline ends. Looked up from germline, CDR1 is MNHEY and CDR2 is SVGAGI. The CDR3 loop spans 15 amino acids. The CDR3 region has the DNA TGTGCCAGCAGCCCCGGTCCGGGAGCTAACTATGGCTACACCTTC. It translates to CASSPGPGANYGYTF.

The chain joins TRBV6-5 to TRBJ1-2; D is perhaps TRBD1 (5 bases). CDR3 length: 13 residues. Germline lookup yields CDR1 MNHEY and CDR2 SVGAGI. Trimming removed 2 bases from V and 5 bases from J, with 9 bases in between. The CDR3 nucleotides are TGTGCCAGCAGTTACGGGGGGGAATATGGCTACACCTTC. Amino acids: CASSYGGEYGYTF.

The rearrangement joins TRBV27 to TRBJ2-1, with 11 bases identical to TRBD2. The CDR3 sequence is 15 residues long. The V gene end was trimmed by 7 bases and the J gene end by 6 bases; junction bases not matched to a gene: 8. CDR1 is MNHEY and CDR2 is SMNVEV in the germline V gene (reference sequence). The CDR3 DNA is TGTGCCAGCAACACCGCCGGGACTAGCGGCAATGAGCAGTTCTTC. It specifies CASNTAGTSGNEQFF.

The gene calls are TRBV5-1 and TRBJ2-7, with 8 bases aligning to TRBD1. The germline V gene encodes CDR1 SGHRS and CDR2 YFSETQ. V lost 4 bases, J lost 2 bases, and 5 bases stayed unmatched. CDR3 length: 14 amino acids. The CDR3 DNA is TGCGCCAGCAGCCCGACAGGGGCGGCCTACGAGCAGTACTTC. It codes for CASSPTGAAYEQYF.

The chain recombines TRBV30 with TRBJ2-1; 9 bases match TRBD2. CDR3 length equals 16 residues. CDR1 and CDR2 (germline): GTSNPN, SVGIG (reference sequence). Unmatched junction bases numbered 8, after V lost 0 bases and J lost 5 bases. The CDR3 region is CAWSVLASSGDNEQFF. CDR3 DNA: TGTGCCTGGAGTGTACTTGCGTCTAGCGGGGACAATGAGCAGTTCTTC.

The V and J genes are TRBV27 and TRBJ2-3; 9 bases align to TRBD1. CDR3 length equals 18 residues. Germline assignment: CDR1 MNHEY and CDR2 SMNVEV (reference sequence). With V trimmed by 5 bases and J by 2 bases, 14 bases remained unmatched. Here the CDR3 DNA reads TGTGCCAGCAGTCTAGGGACAGGGCGCGTTGCTTTCACAGATACGCAGTATTTT. Translating it yields CASSLGTGRVAFTDTQYF.

This chain joins TRBV30 and TRBJ2-1; 11 positions agree with TRBD2. The J segment lost 5 bases and the V segment lost 3 bases, leaving 0 bases of the junction unmatched. The CDR3 loop spans 13 amino acids. Germline-derived CDR1 and CDR2 are GTSNPN and SVGIG (reference sequence). The CDR3 reads CAWRTSGDNEQFF. CDR3 DNA: TGTGCCTGGAGGACTAGCGGGGACAATGAGCAGTTCTTC.